The 25 T cell receptor beta chains below all came from one sample that was sequenced in a study of T cell responses to AZD1222 COVID-19 vaccine. Assay used: immunoSEQ multiplex PCR; TCRdb lists only in-frame clones, some missing. The table has some 120,000 clones, 87% seen once. Sequencing used peripheral blood, obtained on day 0 of AZD1222 vaccination. The receptors here all came from an adult in good health.

With respect to this clone: This sample also contains other DNA sequences that code for the same CDR3. This chain links TRBV12-3 or TRBV12-4 with TRBJ2-7, with no clear D. This CDR3 is built from 12 residues. V was cut by 6 bases and J by 0 bases, with 6 bases left in between. CDR3: CASSPSSYEQYF. The CDR3 DNA follows: TGTGCCAGCAGCCCATCCTCCTACGAGCAGTACTTC.

This clone has just one count. Written as DNA, the CDR3 is TGTGCCAGCAGTCCAGGCCAAGGGTACGAGCAGTACTTC. Its protein is CASSPGQGYEQYF. The chain links TRBV27 to TRBJ2-7; D is unclear. The CDR3 covers 13 residues. The V gene's germline CDR1 is MNHEY and CDR2 SMNVEV (reference sequence). Between the trimmed V and J ends, which lost 5 bases and 4 bases, there was a span of 12 bases.

The chain combines TRBV14 with TRBJ2-7, with D possibly matching TRBD1 (5 bases). This CDR3 contains 13 residues. V was pared by 1 base and J by 1 base, with 5 bases between. Per germline, CDR1 SGHDN and CDR2 FVKESK. The CDR3 sequence: CASSQAGSYEQYF. The CDR3 DNA reads TGTGCCAGCAGCCAAGCAGGGTCCTACGAGCAGTACTTC.

The J gene is TRBJ2-3, the V gene TRBV4-2; D might be TRBD2 (6 bases). Trimming left V 1 base short and J 0 bases short, with 20 bases between. Germline assignment: CDR1 LGHNA and CDR2 YNFKEQ. The CDR3 length is 19 residues. CDR3 sequence reads: CASSQVRGGGEFSTDTQYF. The CDR3 coding sequence is TGTGCCAGCAGCCAAGTCCGTGGCGGCGGGGAATTTAGCACAGATACGCAGTATTTT.

In this sample, this clone turned up a few times. The chain carries TRBV6-5 and TRBJ2-7, with a tentative D call TRBD1 (6 bases). Germline V gene sequence: CDR1 MNHEY, CDR2 SVGAGI. The CDR3 is made up of 12 amino acids. Between the trimmed V and J ends, which lost 5 bases and 9 bases, there was a span of 14 bases. The DNA for the CDR3 is TGTGCCAGCAGTCTACCGGGACAAAGGCAGTACTTC. Translation: CASSLPGQRQYF.

The chain couples TRBV2 to TRBJ1-1; D remains unclear. Trimming stripped 7 bases from V and 0 bases from J, with 9 bases between. Germline V lookup: CDR1 SNHLY, CDR2 FYNNEI. CDR3 length: 13 residues. CDR3 in DNA: TGTGCCAGCACGGACGGGGTGAACACTGAAGCTTTCTTT. As protein: CASTDGVNTEAFF. The variable domain in full, with the rest retrieved from reference TRBV2 and TRBJ1-1, is EPEVTQTPSHQVTQMGQEVILRCVPISNHLYFYWYRQILGQKVEFLVSFYNNEISEKSEIFDDQFSVERPDGSNFTLKIRSTKLEDSAMYFCASTDGVNTEAFFGQGTRLTVV.

The V gene is TRBV25-1, the J gene TRBJ2-7; no firm D call. The germline CDR1 and CDR2 sequences are MGHDK and SYGVNS. The V gene lost 3 bases and the J gene lost 7 bases, with 19 bases spanning the gap. This CDR3 comprises 15 residues. DNA of the CDR3: TGTGCCAGCAGTGATTTTGGACGGGCCCTCGAAGAGCAGTACTTC. It codes for CASSDFGRALEEQYF.

The gene calls are TRBV30 and TRBJ1-5; TRBD1 agrees at 10 bases. This CDR3 is 15 amino acids long. CDR1 and CDR2 from the germline V gene are GTSNPN and SVGIG (reference sequence). The trim removed 0 bases at V and 5 bases at J, leaving 4 bases unmatched. DNA of the CDR3: TGTGCCTGGAGTGTGGGACAGGGGCATTATCAGCCCCAGCATTTT. Its translation: CAWSVGQGHYQPQHF.

The gene calls are TRBV4-3 and TRBJ1-1; no reliable D call. The CDR3 spans 16 residues. CDR1 and CDR2 (germline): LGHNA, YSLEER. V was pared by 0 bases and J by 4 bases, with 15 bases between. The DNA for the CDR3 is TGCGCCAGCAGCCAAGAGGTGGGTGCCCGGGGCACTGAAGCTTTCTTT. Protein sequence: CASSQEVGARGTEAFF.

This chain uses TRBV18 with TRBJ1-1; D ambiguous. Trimming shortened V by 3 bases and J by 10 bases, and 12 bases separated the two germline ends. CDR1 and CDR2 (germline): KGHSH, LQKENI. The CDR3 totals 12 residues. As DNA, the CDR3 is TGTGCCAGCTCACCCTCCAGCCGCATAGCTTTCTTT. Protein: CASSPSSRIAFF.

This clone was counted a single time. The chain has TRBV7-2 and TRBJ2-3; 8 bases are shared with TRBD2. The CDR3 is 17 amino acids. V lost 3 bases, J lost 0 bases, and 8 bases stayed unmatched. CDR1 is SGHTA and CDR2 is FQGNSA in the germline V gene. The CDR3 bases are TGTGCCAGCAGCTTGGTCGGGCGGGGGGCCAGCACAGATACGCAGTATTTT. Translation: CASSLVGRGASTDTQYF.

V is TRBV15 and J is TRBJ1-1, with 8 bases matching TRBD1. The ends lost 1 base at V and 1 base at J; junction bases unmatched: 2. The CDR3 length is 15 residues. The V gene's germline CDR1 is LNHNV and CDR2 YYDKDF (reference sequence). The CDR3 coding sequence is TGTGCCACCAGCAGAGGGACAGGGCGGAACACTGAAGCTTTCTTT. Translated, it gives CATSRGTGRNTEAFF.

In this sample, this clone turned up once. The gene calls are TRBV5-1 and TRBJ2-1; 11 bases are shared with TRBD2. CDR1 and CDR2 (germline): SGHRS, YFSETQ. The CDR3 runs to 14 residues. The ends lost 9 bases at V and 5 bases at J; junction bases unmatched: 7. CDR3 amino acids: CATTGLAGNNEQFF. CDR3 bases: TGCGCCACCACCGGACTAGCGGGCAACAATGAGCAGTTCTTC. Together with reference TRBV5-1 and TRBJ2-1, the CDR3 gives the full variable domain: KAGVTQTPRYLIKTRGQQVTLSCSPISGHRSVSWYQQTPGQGLQFLFEYFSETQRNKGNFPGRFSGRQFSNSRSEMNVSTLELGDSALYLCATTGLAGNNEQFFGPGTRLTVL.

This clone was observed once. The chain recombines TRBV6-1 with TRBJ1-5; 8 nucleotides align to TRBD1. The CDR3 sequence is 16 residues long. Germline lookup yields CDR1 MNHNS and CDR2 SASEGT. Trimming removed 4 bases from V and 5 bases from J; junction bases left unmatched: 10. The CDR3 DNA is TGTGCCAGCAGTGGTCTGCAGGGGGCGCGGGATCAGCCCCAGCATTTT. Residues: CASSGLQGARDQPQHF.

The gene calls are TRBV7-2 and TRBJ1-5, with D perhaps TRBD1 (6 bases). CDR3 length: 13 amino acids. Per the germline V gene, CDR1 is SGHTA and CDR2 is FQGNSA. V was clipped by 5 bases and J by 5 bases, with 10 bases between them. The CDR3 DNA reads as TGTGCCAGCAGCCCTTCAGGGGATCAGCCCCAGCATTTT. It translates to CASSPSGDQPQHF.

This chain joins TRBV4-1 and TRBJ2-2; possibly TRBD1 or TRBD2 for D (5 bases each). The ends were cut back, 2 bases at V and 4 bases at J, with 11 bases in the middle. This CDR3 comprises 15 residues. Per the germline V gene, CDR1 is MGHRA and CDR2 is YSYEKL. CDR3 sequence: CASSQTGGITGELFF. DNA for the CDR3: TGCGCCAGCAGCCAAACTGGGGGTATCACCGGGGAGCTGTTTTTT.

The V and J genes are TRBV19 and TRBJ2-2; D not resolved. The germline V and J ends were trimmed by 6 bases and 4 bases, with 12 bases remaining between them. CDR1 and CDR2 from the germline V gene are LNHDA and SQIVND (reference sequence). The CDR3 length is 14 residues. The CDR3 protein is CASRPVEVTGELFF. DNA of the CDR3: TGTGCCAGTAGGCCCGTCGAAGTCACCGGGGAGCTGTTTTTT.

V usage is TRBV5-1 and J usage is TRBJ2-3; D unclear. The V end was cut by 2 bases, the J end by 2 bases, with 12 bases between. The CDR3 has 15 amino acids. Germline V gene data show CDR1 as SGHRS and CDR2 as YFSETQ. The CDR3 bases are TGCGCCAGCAGCTTAGAAGGGCAGTACACAGATACGCAGTATTTT. Protein: CASSLEGQYTDTQYF.

The gene calls are TRBV25-1 and TRBJ2-7, with 8 nucleotides matching TRBD1. V was clipped by 4 bases and J by 5 bases; unmatched bases: 4. Germline lookup yields CDR1 MGHDK and CDR2 SYGVNS. The CDR3 length is 13 residues. The CDR3 DNA is TGTGCCAGCAGTGGGACAGGGTTACACGAGCAGTACTTC. Amino acids: CASSGTGLHEQYF.

This chain joins TRBV5-6 and TRBJ2-7; TRBD1 matches at 7 bases. The CDR3 has 13 residues. From germline, CDR1 is SGHDT and CDR2 YYEEEE. After removal of 4 bases from V and 2 bases from J, the junction contained 3 bases not matched to a gene. The CDR3 region has the DNA TGTGCCAGCAGCAGACAGGGAACCTACGAGCAGTACTTC. This translates into CASSRQGTYEQYF.

In this sample, this clone turned up once. For the CDR3, the DNA is TGTGCCAGCAGCCAAGATCTAAGCGGGACCTACGAGCAGTACTTC. Protein product: CASSQDLSGTYEQYF. J is TRBJ2-7 and V is TRBV4-2; 7 nucleotides match TRBD2. CDR1 is LGHNA, CDR2 YNFKEQ, per germline. This CDR3 is built from 15 residues. The V segment lost 0 bases and the J segment 2 bases; nucleotides outside the gene matches: 4.

J is TRBJ1-4 and V is TRBV7-9, with D uncertain. CDR3 length equals 16 residues. Germline V gene lookup returns CDR1 SEHNR and CDR2 FQNEAQ (reference sequence). Between the trimmed V and J ends, which lost 6 bases and 0 bases, there was a span of 14 bases. In DNA form, the CDR3 reads TGTGCCAGCAGTTACACACCCAGTGCAACTAATGAAAAACTGTTTTTT. It codes for CASSYTPSATNEKLFF.

This clone was seen only once. This chain links TRBV27 with TRBJ2-7, with D perhaps matching TRBD1 or TRBD2 (5 bases each). CDR3 length equals 14 residues. CDR1 and CDR2 from the germline V gene are MNHEY and SMNVEV (reference sequence). V dropped 6 bases and J dropped 2 bases, with 14 bases sitting between them. The CDR3 spells CASSPRDRTYEQYF. In nucleotides, the CDR3 is TGTGCCAGCAGCCCCCGGGACCGTACCTACGAGCAGTACTTC.

This clone was counted once. The rearrangement joins TRBV18 to TRBJ1-2, with TRBD1 as a possible D gene (5 bases). Germline V gene sequence: CDR1 KGHSH, CDR2 LQKENI. The CDR3 is 15 amino acids. The V end lost 1 base, the J end lost 4 bases, and 13 bases lay between the germline ends. The CDR3: CASSPRLTDPYGYTF. Here the CDR3 DNA reads TGTGCCAGCTCACCACGCCTGACAGATCCCTATGGCTACACCTTC.

The genes are TRBV28 and TRBJ1-3, with TRBD1 as a possible D gene (5 bases). V was clipped by 2 bases and J by 2 bases, with 10 bases between them. Germline V gives CDR1 MDHEN, CDR2 SYDVKM. This CDR3 has 15 amino acids. The CDR3 sequence: CASSLKQVAGNTIYF. The CDR3 region has the DNA TGTGCCAGCAGTTTAAAACAGGTGGCTGGAAACACCATATATTTT.